This note documents a single TCR beta chain sequence. Germline lookup yields CDR1 KGHDR and CDR2 SFDVKD. The CDR3 has 16 residues. The V and J ends lost 1 base and 0 bases, in that order; junction bases with no gene match: 2. This sample was included in a study of blood T cell repertoires in COVID-19. Method: immunoSEQ multiplex PCR; TCRdb's copy keeps in-frame clones and lacks some. The table shows roughly 250,000 clones, with approximately 85% occurring only once. This chain joins TRBV24-1 and TRBJ2-3; 8 nucleotides agree with TRBD2. The sequence was obtained from a woman aged 70-85 years with acute or convalescent COVID-19. The sample consisted of peripheral blood. The CDR3 DNA is TGTGCCACCAGTGATTTTCCTAGCGGGAGCACAGATACGCAGTATTTT. Residues: CATSDFPSGSTDTQYF.